This T cell receptor beta chain was captured by sequencing in a study of blood T cell repertoires in COVID-19. Germline CDR1 MNHEY, CDR2 SMNVEV (reference sequence). The CDR3 runs to 13 residues. Trimming stripped 4 bases from V and 8 bases from J, with 12 bases between. Original methodology: Reference gene primer amplification gave nucleated cell count estimates. TCRdb keeps only in-frame clones here, not all; method: immunoSEQ multiplex PCR. V and J calls plus clone size are reproduced from that table; the DNA served to infer D and trimming. This table holds a few hundred thousand clones, roughly four fifths found once.

The specimen was PBMCs or T cells enriched from blood (not recorded which). The chain carries TRBV27 and TRBJ1-3; no clear D. The sequence was collected from a woman between 50 and 59 years old who had recovered from COVID-19. CDR3 residues: CASSSRPGDTIYF. The CDR3 DNA sequence: TGTGCCAGCAGTTCCAGGCCCGGGGACACCATATATTTT.